The 24 T cell receptor beta chains reported below all come from one sample, sequenced in a study of blood T cell repertoires in COVID-19. Sequencing was performed with immunoSEQ multiplex PCR; in TCRdb, only in-frame clones are kept and a portion is missing. Of approximately 110,000 clones in the sample, under 75% were seen once. Sequencing was done on a sample of peripheral blood. The receptors come from an elderly man with acute or convalescent COVID-19.

The sample holds a few counts of this clone. The chain has TRBV6-6 and TRBJ1-1; D not certain. V dropped 7 bases and J dropped 5 bases, with 11 bases sitting between them. Germline CDR1 and CDR2: MNHNY and SVGAGI (reference sequence). This CDR3 contains 12 residues. The CDR3 bases are TGTGCCAGCAAGGGCCCGGGGACTGAAGCTTTCTTT. This encodes CASKGPGTEAFF.

This clone has only a few counts. The chain uses TRBV12-3 or TRBV12-4 and TRBJ2-5, with 9 nucleotides matching TRBD1. After removal of 4 bases from V and 7 bases from J, the junction contained 4 bases not matched to a gene. The CDR3 totals 13 residues. The CDR3 protein is CASSWGQGGTQYF. DNA for the CDR3: TGTGCCAGCAGTTGGGGACAGGGAGGGACCCAGTACTTC.

This clone was seen once. As DNA, the CDR3 is TGCGCCAGCAGCCAAGGGGCTAGCGGGAGGCTATACGAGCAGTACTTC. Translating gives CASSQGASGRLYEQYF. V and J are TRBV4-3 and TRBJ2-7; 11 nucleotides agree with TRBD2. The CDR3 is 16 amino acids. The germline gives CDR1 LGHNA, CDR2 YSLEER. Germline trimming cut 1 base from V and 4 bases from J; bases unmatched to any gene: 6.

The gene calls are TRBV11-2 and TRBJ2-1, with D uncertain. The ends were cut back, 5 bases at V and 9 bases at J, with 14 bases in the middle. There are 13 residues in the CDR3. Germline CDR1 SGHAT, CDR2 FQNNGV. This CDR3 is CASSLGAEREQFF. The CDR3 DNA follows: TGTGCCAGCAGCCTTGGCGCGGAGCGTGAGCAGTTCTTC.

This clone was counted a few times. The CDR3 DNA is TGCAGTGCTATTGACGTTAGCGGGAGTCATGAGCAGTTCTTC. This translates into CSAIDVSGSHEQFF. The chain couples TRBV20-1 to TRBJ2-1; 9 bases map to TRBD2. The junction had 9 bases not matched to a gene; V was cut back by 4 bases and J by 8 bases. The germline V gene encodes CDR1 DFQATT and CDR2 SNEGSKA (reference sequence). There are 14 residues in the CDR3.

The chain employs TRBV7-9 and TRBJ1-4; unclear D gene. CDR3 size: 14 residues. V lost 0 bases, J lost 10 bases, and 12 bases lay in between. Germline V CDR1 and CDR2: SEHNR, FQNEAQ (reference sequence). For the CDR3, the DNA is TGTGCCAGCAGCTTAGCGTCAGTGGGCGTAAAACTGTTTTTT. Its translation: CASSLASVGVKLFF.

This clone was seen a handful of times. V usage is TRBV18 and J usage is TRBJ1-5, with D perhaps matching TRBD1 (6 bases). V was trimmed by 4 bases and J by 6 bases, leaving 16 bases between them. The CDR3 totals 15 residues. CDR1 and CDR2 from the germline V gene are KGHSH and LQKENI. CDR3 protein: CASSLDGGRTQPQHF. CDR3 in DNA: TGTGCCAGCTCACTGGACGGGGGGCGGACTCAGCCCCAGCATTTT.

The sample holds a few counts of this clone. The chain couples TRBV7-2 to TRBJ2-7, with a possible D match to TRBD1 (6 bases). V gave up 5 bases and J gave up 6 bases, with 14 bases separating them. This CDR3 is 13 amino acids long. The germline V gene encodes CDR1 SGHTA and CDR2 FQGNSA. The CDR3 sequence: CASSREQGLEQYF. As DNA, the CDR3 is TGTGCCAGCAGCCGAGAACAGGGCCTCGAGCAGTACTTC.

The rearrangement joins TRBV30 to TRBJ2-1; 9 nucleotides line up with TRBD2. Germline-derived CDR1 and CDR2 are GTSNPN and SVGIG (reference sequence). CDR3 size: 13 residues. Trimming took 6 bases from V and 3 from J; bases not matched to a gene: 3. The CDR3 reads CACEREDYNEQFF. CDR3 in DNA: TGTGCCTGTGAGCGGGAGGACTACAATGAGCAGTTCTTC.

The CDR3 region is CATSNGRTSGSHNEQFF. In DNA form, the CDR3 reads TGTGCCACCAGCAATGGAAGGACTAGCGGGAGCCACAATGAGCAGTTCTTC. V usage is TRBV15 and J usage is TRBJ2-1, with TRBD2 identical over 13 bases. Germline V lookup: CDR1 LNHNV, CDR2 YYDKDF (reference sequence). Trimming removed 4 bases from V and 5 bases from J; junction bases left unmatched: 8. This CDR3 has 17 residues.

J is TRBJ1-3 and V is TRBV7-2; no firm D call. Germline loops: CDR1 SGHTA, CDR2 FQGNSA. The CDR3 has 14 residues. V lost 5 bases to trimming and J lost 0 bases, with 8 bases between them. CDR3 protein: CASSPGFSGNTIYF. For the CDR3, the DNA is TGTGCCAGCAGCCCGGGGTTCTCTGGAAACACCATATATTTT.

The chain is built from TRBV7-2 and TRBJ2-3; 7 nucleotides align to TRBD2. CDR1 and CDR2 (germline): SGHTA, FQGNSA. V was pared by 5 bases and J by 0 bases, with 2 bases of the junction left unmatched. The CDR3 loop spans 14 amino acids. DNA for the CDR3: TGTGCCAGCAGCCGCGGGAGAAGCACAGATACGCAGTATTTT. As protein: CASSRGRSTDTQYF.

The V and J genes are TRBV5-4 and TRBJ2-1, with D tentatively TRBD1 (5 bases). Trimming cost V 2 bases and J 6 bases, with 9 bases left between them. Germline CDR1 SGHNT, CDR2 YYREEE (reference sequence). This CDR3 comprises 13 residues. As DNA, the CDR3 is TGTGCCAGCAGCTTCAGGGTAGCCAATGAGCAGTTCTTC. Its protein product is CASSFRVANEQFF. The entire variable domain, with the rest obtained from reference TRBV5-4 and TRBJ2-1, is as follows: ETGVTQSPTHLIKTRGQQVTLRCSSQSGHNTVSWYQQALGQGPQFIFQYYREEENGRGNFPPRFSGLQFPNYSSELNVNALELDDSALYLCASSFRVANEQFFGPGTRLTVL.

This clone was counted between two and nine times. The chain links TRBV6-6 to TRBJ1-6, with D perhaps TRBD1 (5 bases). Germline-derived CDR1 and CDR2 are MNHNY and SVGAGI (reference sequence). Trimming removed 7 bases at V and 9 bases at J, with 19 bases between. This CDR3 region has 15 residues. CDR3 amino acids: CASTLLPGLGSPLHF. The CDR3 DNA is TGTGCCAGCACTCTTCTACCGGGACTCGGTTCACCCCTCCACTTT.

This chain uses TRBV2 with TRBJ2-7, with TRBD2 matching 14 bases. Germline V gene lookup returns CDR1 SNHLY and CDR2 FYNNEI. The CDR3 sequence is 15 residues long. The ends lost 6 bases at V and 0 bases at J; junction bases unmatched: 1. In DNA form, the CDR3 reads TGTGCCAGCAGCGGGACTAGCGGGAGCTCCTACGAGCAGTACTTC. Its protein product is CASSGTSGSSYEQYF.

The V gene is TRBV6-5, the J gene TRBJ2-2, with unresolved D. Per the germline V gene, CDR1 is MNHEY and CDR2 is SVGAGI. Between the trimmed V and J ends, which lost 3 bases and 2 bases, there was a span of 10 bases. CDR3 length equals 15 residues. The CDR3 loop reads CASSYALTNTGELFF. The CDR3 nucleotides read TGTGCCAGCAGTTATGCCCTGACTAACACCGGGGAGCTGTTTTTT.

The V gene is TRBV2, the J gene TRBJ2-1, with 8 bases aligning to TRBD2. V trimming: 8 bases; J trimming: 4 bases; junction bases outside the gene matches: 4. Germline loops: CDR1 SNHLY, CDR2 FYNNEI. This CDR3 is built from 13 residues. The CDR3 sequence: CASQSSGYNEQFF. CDR3 coding DNA: TGTGCCAGCCAGTCTAGCGGGTACAATGAGCAGTTCTTC.

The rearrangement joins TRBV19 to TRBJ2-2; TRBD1 agrees at 7 bases. The V segment lost 5 bases and the J segment 4 bases; nucleotides outside the gene matches: 4. CDR3 length: 14 amino acids. Germline values: CDR1 LNHDA, CDR2 SQIVND (reference sequence). Here the CDR3 reads CASSPGTATGELFF. The CDR3 region has the DNA TGTGCCAGTAGTCCAGGGACAGCCACCGGGGAGCTGTTTTTT.

This clone was seen just once. The chain links TRBV6-5 to TRBJ1-6; 7 nucleotides align to TRBD1. CDR1 is MNHEY, CDR2 SVGAGI, per germline. The J segment lost 10 bases and the V segment lost 6 bases, leaving 9 bases of the junction unmatched. This CDR3 has 14 residues. The DNA for the CDR3 is TGTGCCAGCAGGGGGACAGTAGTCGACTCACCCCTCCACTTT. Translated, it gives CASRGTVVDSPLHF.

The gene calls are TRBV5-6 and TRBJ2-1, with TRBD1 matching over 7 bases. This CDR3 contains 12 residues. Germline loops: CDR1 SGHDT, CDR2 YYEEEE. V dropped 6 bases and J dropped 7; count of bases not matched to a gene: 4. CDR3 sequence reads: CASNPGGNEQFF. The CDR3 nucleotides read TGTGCCAGCAACCCAGGGGGAAATGAGCAGTTCTTC. The whole variable domain, filled in from reference TRBV5-6 and TRBJ2-1, reads DAGVTQSPTHLIKTRGQQVTLRCSPKSGHDTVSWYQQALGQGPQFIFQYYEEEERQRGNFPDRFSGHQFPNYSSELNVNALLLGDSALYLCASNPGGNEQFFGPGTRLTVL.

The chain is built from TRBV27 and TRBJ2-7, with 7 bases lining up with TRBD2. The CDR3 totals 16 residues. CDR1 and CDR2 (germline): MNHEY, SMNVEV (reference sequence). V was clipped by 2 bases and J by 5 bases; unmatched bases: 12. CDR3 DNA sequence: TGTGCCAGCAGTTTAAAGTATTGGGAGGGCTCGCACGAGCAGTACTTC. This translates into CASSLKYWEGSHEQYF.

The chain uses TRBV11-2 and TRBJ2-7; D is unclear. The CDR3 extends over 12 amino acids. Germline V gene sequence: CDR1 SGHAT, CDR2 FQNNGV. Trimming took 3 bases from V and 4 from J, leaving 7 bases between them. As DNA, the CDR3 is TGTGCCAGCAGCTTCTCTCTTTACGAGCAGTACTTC. It yields the protein CASSFSLYEQYF. Together with reference TRBV11-2 and TRBJ2-7, the CDR3 gives the full variable domain: EAGVAQSPRYKIIEKRQSVAFWCNPISGHATLYWYQQILGQGPKLLIQFQNNGVVDDSQLPKDRFSAERLKGVDSTLKIQPAKLEDSAVYLCASSFSLYEQYFGPGTRLTVT.

This clone was recorded at least ten times. The chain is built from TRBV7-2 and TRBJ2-5, with D perhaps matching TRBD1 (6 bases). The germline V and J ends were trimmed by 3 bases and 5 bases, with 13 bases remaining between them. Per the germline V gene, CDR1 is SGHTA and CDR2 is FQGNSA. The CDR3 sequence is 14 residues long. DNA of the CDR3: TGTGCCAGCAGCTTTGGACTGGGGGCGGAGACCCAGTACTTC. It is translated as CASSFGLGAETQYF.

V is TRBV10-3 and J is TRBJ1-6; unclear D gene. The CDR3 is 12 amino acids. In germline, CDR1 is ENHRY, CDR2 SYGVKD. V lost 11 bases, J lost 14 bases, and 19 bases lay in between. CDR3 region: CAASVPGLALHF. In DNA form, the CDR3 reads TGTGCCGCCTCGGTCCCAGGATTGGCCCTCCACTTT.